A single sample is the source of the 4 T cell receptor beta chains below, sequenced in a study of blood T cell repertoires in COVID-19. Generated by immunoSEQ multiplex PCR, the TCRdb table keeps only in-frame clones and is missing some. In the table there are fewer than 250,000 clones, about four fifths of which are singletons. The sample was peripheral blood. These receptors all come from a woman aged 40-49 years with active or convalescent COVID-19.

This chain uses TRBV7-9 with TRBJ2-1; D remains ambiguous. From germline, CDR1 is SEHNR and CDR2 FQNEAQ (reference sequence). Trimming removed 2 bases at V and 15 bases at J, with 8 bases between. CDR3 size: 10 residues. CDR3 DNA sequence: TGTGCCAGCAGCTTAAAAACTTGGTTCTTC. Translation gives CASSLKTWFF. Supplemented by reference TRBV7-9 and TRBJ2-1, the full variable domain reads DTGVSQNPRHKITKRGQNVTFRCDPISEHNRLYWYRQTLGQGPEFLTYFQNEAQLEKSRLLSDRFSAERPKGSFSTLEIQRTEQGDSAMYLCASSLKTWFFGPGTRLTVL.

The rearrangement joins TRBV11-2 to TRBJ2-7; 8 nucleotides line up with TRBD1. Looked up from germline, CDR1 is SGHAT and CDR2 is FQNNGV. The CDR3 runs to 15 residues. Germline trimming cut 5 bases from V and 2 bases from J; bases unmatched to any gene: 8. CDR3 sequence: CASSGGQVNPYEQYF. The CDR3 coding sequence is TGTGCCAGCAGCGGGGGACAGGTAAACCCCTACGAGCAGTACTTC.

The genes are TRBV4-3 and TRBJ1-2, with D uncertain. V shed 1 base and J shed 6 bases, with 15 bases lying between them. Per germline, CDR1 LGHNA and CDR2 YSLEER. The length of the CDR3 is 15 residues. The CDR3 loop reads CASSQGPEGRDGYTF. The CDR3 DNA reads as TGCGCCAGCAGCCAAGGCCCCGAAGGGAGGGATGGCTACACCTTC.

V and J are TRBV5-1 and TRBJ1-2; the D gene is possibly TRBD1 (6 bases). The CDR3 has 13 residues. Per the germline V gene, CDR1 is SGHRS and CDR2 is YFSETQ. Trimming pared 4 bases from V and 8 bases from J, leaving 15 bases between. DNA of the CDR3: TGCGCCAGCAGCGCGGATCAGGGGCAAGGCTACACCTTC. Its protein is CASSADQGQGYTF.